The next 25 T cell receptor beta chains were all read from a single sample in a study of blood T cell repertoires in COVID-19. Repertoires were generated with immunoSEQ multiplex PCR, while TCRdb's copy carries only in-frame clones and drops some. Counted here are approximately 200,000 clones, 80% to 90% occurring once; the ten biggest clones make up 5.1%. The specimen sequenced was peripheral blood. These receptors came from a woman aged 60-70 years who had recovered from COVID-19.

In this sample, this clone turned up a few times. The V and J genes are TRBV5-5 and TRBJ1-2; 8 bases fit TRBD1. The V and J ends lost 4 bases and 5 bases, in that order; junction bases with no gene match: 16. This CDR3 has 17 amino acids. From germline, CDR1 is SGHKS and CDR2 YYEKEE (reference sequence). The CDR3 coding sequence is TGTGCCAGCAGCAGTACGGAAAGGACAGGGTTGAGGTATGGCTACACCTTC. This gives the protein CASSSTERTGLRYGYTF.

This sequence joins TRBV3-1 (or the pseudogene TRBV3-2) and TRBJ1-1; TRBD1 is a possible D gene (5 bases). This CDR3 spans 18 amino acids. Trimming removed 0 bases at V and 1 base at J, with 18 bases between. Germline loops: CDR1 LGHDT, CDR2 YNNKEL (reference sequence). This chain's CDR3 is CASSQDLFPTEPNTEAFF. Here the CDR3 DNA reads TGTGCCAGCAGCCAAGACCTCTTCCCGACAGAACCGAACACTGAAGCTTTCTTT.

The chain is built from TRBV11-2 and TRBJ1-6; D remains ambiguous. The length of the CDR3 is 15 residues. V lost 0 bases to trimming and J lost 5 bases, with 8 bases between them. CDR1 and CDR2 (germline): SGHAT, FQNNGV. Here the CDR3 reads CASSLEGRNNSPLHF. The DNA for the CDR3 is TGTGCCAGCAGCTTAGAAGGCAGGAATAATTCACCCCTCCACTTT.

The rearrangement links TRBV5-1 to TRBJ1-1, with 8 bases fitting TRBD1. The germline gives CDR1 SGHRS, CDR2 YFSETQ. This CDR3 region has 14 residues. After removal of 4 bases from V and 5 bases from J, the junction contained 7 bases not matched to a gene. CDR3 bases: TGCGCCAGCAGCCCTGACAGGGGAAGAACTGAAGCTTTCTTT. Translation: CASSPDRGRTEAFF.

In its sample, this clone was seen once. The V and J genes are TRBV4-1 and TRBJ1-1; D may be TRBD1 (6 bases). Germline V gives CDR1 MGHRA, CDR2 YSYEKL. V lost 0 bases, J lost 2 bases, and 13 bases lay in between. The CDR3 is 16 residues long. The CDR3 reads CASSQDGPGDNTEAFF. The CDR3 nucleotides are TGCGCCAGCAGCCAAGATGGTCCAGGGGATAACACTGAAGCTTTCTTT.

This clone was counted a single time. The V and J genes are TRBV18 and TRBJ1-3; 8 bases are shared with TRBD1. Germline V gene sequence: CDR1 KGHSH, CDR2 LQKENI. The junction had 4 bases not matched to a gene; V was cut back by 6 bases and J by 0 bases. The CDR3 is 15 amino acids. CDR3 sequence reads: CASSTGQGSGNTIYF. Here the CDR3 DNA reads TGTGCCAGCTCCACAGGACAGGGCTCTGGAAACACCATATATTTT. Combining the CDR3 with reference TRBV18 and TRBJ1-3 gives the whole variable domain NAGVMQNPRHLVRRRGQEARLRCSPMKGHSHVYWYRQLPEEGLKFMVYLQKENIIDESGMPKERFSAEFPKEGPSILRIQQVVRGDSAAYFCASSTGQGSGNTIYFGEGSWLTVV.

This chain joins TRBV20-1 and TRBJ2-3; D might be TRBD2 (6 bases). The V gene lost 3 bases and the J gene lost 2 bases, with 18 bases spanning the gap. CDR3 size: 16 residues. Germline V lookup: CDR1 DFQATT, CDR2 SNEGSKA (reference sequence). The CDR3 DNA is TGCAGTGCTAGTCTCCGGGACTTCACTTTCACAGATACGCAGTATTTT. Protein sequence: CSASLRDFTFTDTQYF.

The V and J genes are TRBV11-2 and TRBJ2-7, with 13 nucleotides matching TRBD2. The germline V gene has CDR1 SGHAT and CDR2 FQNNGV. V shed 3 bases and J 2 bases; nucleotides not matched to a gene: 13. The CDR3 loop spans 19 amino acids. CDR3 residues: CASSLAPTSGGPQTYEQYF. For the CDR3, the DNA is TGTGCCAGCAGCTTGGCCCCGACTAGCGGGGGGCCACAGACCTACGAGCAGTACTTC.

The rearrangement links TRBV13 to TRBJ1-3; 8 bases agree with TRBD1. The V and J ends lost 3 bases and 4 bases, in that order; junction bases with no gene match: 5. This CDR3 spans 15 amino acids. The germline gives CDR1 PRHDT, CDR2 FYEKMQ (reference sequence). CDR3 sequence reads: CASSFLGTGGNTIYF. As DNA, the CDR3 is TGTGCCAGCAGCTTCCTCGGGACAGGAGGAAACACCATATATTTT.

The chain recombines TRBV6-5 with TRBJ1-5; TRBD1 matches at 7 bases. The V and J ends lost 6 bases and 6 bases, in that order; junction bases with no gene match: 11. Germline CDR1 and CDR2: MNHEY and SVGAGI. The CDR3 has 15 amino acids. In DNA, the CDR3 is TGTGCCAGCAGGGACCTGACAGGGTCGGCTCAGCCCCAGCATTTT. Its protein is CASRDLTGSAQPQHF.

The chain couples TRBV5-1 to TRBJ2-1, with 8 bases that match TRBD2. Looked up from germline, CDR1 is SGHRS and CDR2 is YFSETQ. The CDR3 runs to 15 residues. V lost 2 bases and J lost 7; bases outside the gene matches: 8. Written as DNA, the CDR3 is TGCGCCAGCAGCTTAGAAGCGGGGGTTGGGAATGAGCAGTTCTTC. It encodes CASSLEAGVGNEQFF.

V usage is TRBV2 and J usage is TRBJ1-2; possible D gene TRBD1, 5 bases. The CDR3 has 14 amino acids. The germline V gene has CDR1 SNHLY and CDR2 FYNNEI. V gave up 6 bases and J gave up 4 bases, with 15 bases separating them. The CDR3 is CASRGGNSGYGYTF. For the CDR3, the DNA is TGTGCCAGCAGGGGGGGGAACTCCGGCTATGGCTACACCTTC.

CDR3 sequence: CASSFSPLPGGQETQYF. For the CDR3, the DNA is TGTGCCAGCAGCTTCAGCCCCCTGCCGGGGGGGCAAGAGACCCAGTACTTC. The chain combines TRBV9 with TRBJ2-5, with 8 bases aligning to TRBD2. The CDR3 is made up of 17 amino acids. Trimming cost V 4 bases and J 2 bases; bases outside gene matches: 13. Germline V lookup: CDR1 SGDLS, CDR2 YYNGEE.

V gene TRBV5-6 combines with J gene TRBJ2-5, with 10 bases lining up with TRBD1. The CDR3 length is 15 residues. The germline CDR1 and CDR2 sequences are SGHDT and YYEEEE. The ends lost 4 bases at V and 5 bases at J; junction bases unmatched: 8. CDR3 in DNA: TGTGCCAGCAGCCCCCGCGACAGGGGGCCGGAGACCCAGTACTTC. Amino acids: CASSPRDRGPETQYF.

The chain links TRBV6-5 to TRBJ1-2; a weak D match, TRBD1 (6 bases). Germline lookup yields CDR1 MNHEY and CDR2 SVGAGI. V dropped 7 bases and J dropped 4 bases, with 13 bases sitting between them. The CDR3 sequence is 13 residues long. The CDR3 bases are TGTGCCAGCACCGAGACAGGCTCCTATGGCTACACCTTC. Encoded protein: CASTETGSYGYTF.

This chain links TRBV29-1 with TRBJ2-7, with D maybe TRBD2 (5 bases). The ends were cut back, 0 bases at V and 5 bases at J, with 14 bases in the middle. The germline V gene has CDR1 SQVTM and CDR2 ANQGSEA. This CDR3 has 14 amino acids. CDR3 amino acids: CSVEDQRRGDEQYF. Here the CDR3 DNA reads TGCAGCGTTGAAGATCAGCGACGGGGTGACGAGCAGTACTTC.

This chain uses TRBV7-3 with TRBJ2-3; 10 positions agree with TRBD2. V was clipped by 5 bases and J by 4 bases; unmatched bases: 9. The CDR3 sequence is 16 residues long. Looked up from germline, CDR1 is SGHTA and CDR2 is FQGTGA. The CDR3 sequence: CASSPPTSGAADTQYF. In DNA form, the CDR3 reads TGTGCCAGCAGCCCGCCTACTAGCGGGGCTGCAGATACGCAGTATTTT.

The J gene is TRBJ1-5, the V gene TRBV12-3 or TRBV12-4; the D gene is possibly TRBD1 (6 bases). The CDR3 runs to 13 residues. Trimming left V 5 bases short and J 9 bases short, with 14 bases between. The CDR3 reads CASSKTGQGPQHF. DNA for the CDR3: TGTGCCAGCAGTAAGACAGGTCAAGGGCCCCAGCATTTT.

The chain joins TRBV19 to TRBJ1-1; perhaps TRBD1 as D (5 bases). In germline, CDR1 is LNHDA, CDR2 SQIVND (reference sequence). The CDR3 length is 16 residues. V was trimmed by 2 bases and J by 1 base, leaving 14 bases between them. The CDR3 sequence is CASSILSGRGNTEAFF. The CDR3 DNA sequence: TGTGCCAGTAGTATATTGTCCGGAAGGGGGAACACTGAAGCTTTCTTT.

The rearrangement joins TRBV5-4 to TRBJ1-2; a possible D gene is TRBD1 (6 bases). Germline V lookup: CDR1 SGHNT, CDR2 YYREEE (reference sequence). The CDR3 runs 15 residues. Trimming shortened V by 0 bases and J by 4 bases, and 13 bases separated the two germline ends. The DNA for the CDR3 is TGTGCCAGCAGCTTGGTTGTCAGGGGCTCCTATGGCTACACCTTC. As protein: CASSLVVRGSYGYTF.

This clone was recorded a few times. The chain couples TRBV14 to TRBJ1-6, with 7 positions matching TRBD1. V trimming: 0 bases; J trimming: 9 bases; junction bases outside the gene matches: 5. Germline CDR1 reads SGHDN; CDR2 reads FVKESK. This CDR3 has 15 amino acids. CDR3 protein: CASSQDRGRGSPLHF. For the CDR3, the DNA is TGTGCCAGCAGCCAAGATAGGGGGCGCGGTTCACCCCTCCACTTT.

This clone was seen once. V usage is TRBV12-5 and J usage is TRBJ2-5, with 7 bases identical to TRBD1. Germline assignment: CDR1 LGHNT and CDR2 FRNRAP. This CDR3 spans 14 amino acids. V shed 3 bases and J 1 base; nucleotides not matched to a gene: 2. In DNA form, the CDR3 reads TGTGCTAGTGGTTTCGGACAGGCCCAAGAGACCCAGTACTTC. It codes for CASGFGQAQETQYF.

V usage is TRBV5-4 and J usage is TRBJ2-1; a weak D match, TRBD2 (5 bases). V lost 3 bases and J 9 bases, leaving 13 bases between the germline ends. Germline V gene data show CDR1 as SGHNT and CDR2 as YYREEE (reference sequence). The CDR3 totals 13 residues. In nucleotides, the CDR3 is TGTGCCAGCAGCTGGGATAGGGCGGGTGAGCAGTTCTTC. This sequence encodes CASSWDRAGEQFF.

The chain employs TRBV5-1 and TRBJ2-3, with TRBD2 identical over 12 bases. Germline V gives CDR1 SGHRS, CDR2 YFSETQ. Losses at the gene ends were 4 bases for V and 5 bases for J; bases not matched to a gene: 8. CDR3 size: 16 residues. CDR3 amino acids: CASSTSGGNTGDTQYF. The CDR3, as DNA: TGCGCCAGCAGCACTAGCGGGGGGAACACAGGAGATACGCAGTATTTT.

The CDR3 DNA is TGTGCCAGCAGCTTGACGGTTGCAGGGTCCTACGAGCAGTACTTC. This translates into CASSLTVAGSYEQYF. The chain links TRBV5-4 to TRBJ2-7, with a weak D call TRBD1 (5 bases). Germline loops: CDR1 SGHNT, CDR2 YYREEE (reference sequence). The CDR3 consists of 15 residues. V lost 1 base and J lost 1, with 12 bases in between.